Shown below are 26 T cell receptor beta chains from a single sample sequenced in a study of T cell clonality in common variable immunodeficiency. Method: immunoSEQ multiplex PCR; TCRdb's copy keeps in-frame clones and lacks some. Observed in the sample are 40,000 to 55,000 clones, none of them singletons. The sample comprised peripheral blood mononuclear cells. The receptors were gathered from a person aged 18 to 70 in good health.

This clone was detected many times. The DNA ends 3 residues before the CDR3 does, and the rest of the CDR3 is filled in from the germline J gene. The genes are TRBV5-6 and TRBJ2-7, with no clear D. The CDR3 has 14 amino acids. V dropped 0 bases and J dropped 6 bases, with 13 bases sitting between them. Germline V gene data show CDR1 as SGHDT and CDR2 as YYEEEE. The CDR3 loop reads CASSLVGRSVEQYF. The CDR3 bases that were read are TGTGCCAGCAGCTTGGTAGGCAGGTCGGTCGAG.

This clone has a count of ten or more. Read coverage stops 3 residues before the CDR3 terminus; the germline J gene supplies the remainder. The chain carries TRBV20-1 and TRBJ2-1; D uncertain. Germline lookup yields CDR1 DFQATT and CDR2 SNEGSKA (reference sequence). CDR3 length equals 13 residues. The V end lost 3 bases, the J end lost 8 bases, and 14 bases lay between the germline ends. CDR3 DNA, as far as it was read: TGCAGTGCTAGGCCTTTAGTTGTCGATGAG. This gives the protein CSARPLVVDE. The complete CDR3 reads CSARPLVVDEQFF.

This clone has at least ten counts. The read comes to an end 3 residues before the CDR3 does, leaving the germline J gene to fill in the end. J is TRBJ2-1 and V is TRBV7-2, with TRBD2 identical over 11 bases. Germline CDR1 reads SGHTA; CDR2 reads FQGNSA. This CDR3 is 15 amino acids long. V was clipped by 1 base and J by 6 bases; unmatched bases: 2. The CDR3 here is CASSLGLAGPNEQFF. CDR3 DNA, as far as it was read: TGTGCCAGCAGCTTAGGACTAGCGGGACCCAATGAG. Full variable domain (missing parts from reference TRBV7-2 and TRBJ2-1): GAGVSQSPSNKVTEKGKDVELRCDPISGHTALYWYRQSLGQGLEFLIYFQGNSAPDKSGLPSDRFSAERTGGSVSTLTIQRTQQEDSAVYLCASSLGLAGPNEQFFGPGTRLTVL.

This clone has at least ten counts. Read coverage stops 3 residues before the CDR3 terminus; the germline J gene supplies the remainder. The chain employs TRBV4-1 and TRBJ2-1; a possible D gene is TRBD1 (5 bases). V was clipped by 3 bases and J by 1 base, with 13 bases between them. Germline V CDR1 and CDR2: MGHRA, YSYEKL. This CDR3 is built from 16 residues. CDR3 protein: CASSQPSRVSYNEQFF. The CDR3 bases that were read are TGCGCCAGCAGCCAGCCAAGCAGGGTTTCCTACAATGAG.

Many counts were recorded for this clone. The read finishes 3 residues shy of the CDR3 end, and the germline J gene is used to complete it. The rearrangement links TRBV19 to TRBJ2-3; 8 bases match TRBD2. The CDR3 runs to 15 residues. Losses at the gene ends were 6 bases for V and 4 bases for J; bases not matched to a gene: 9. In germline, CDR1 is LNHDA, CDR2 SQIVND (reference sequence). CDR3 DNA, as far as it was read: TGTGCCAGTAGCCCGCGGGGGGCCAATGCAGATACG. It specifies CASSPRGANADT. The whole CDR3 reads CASSPRGANADTQYF.

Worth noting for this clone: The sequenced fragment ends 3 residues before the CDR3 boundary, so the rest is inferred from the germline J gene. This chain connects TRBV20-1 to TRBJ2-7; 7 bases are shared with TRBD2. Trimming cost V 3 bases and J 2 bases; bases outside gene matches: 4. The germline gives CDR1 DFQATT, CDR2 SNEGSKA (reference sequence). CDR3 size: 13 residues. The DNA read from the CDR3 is TGCAGTGCTAGCCGGGACTATCCCTACGAG. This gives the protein CSASRDYPYE. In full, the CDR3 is CSASRDYPYEQYF.

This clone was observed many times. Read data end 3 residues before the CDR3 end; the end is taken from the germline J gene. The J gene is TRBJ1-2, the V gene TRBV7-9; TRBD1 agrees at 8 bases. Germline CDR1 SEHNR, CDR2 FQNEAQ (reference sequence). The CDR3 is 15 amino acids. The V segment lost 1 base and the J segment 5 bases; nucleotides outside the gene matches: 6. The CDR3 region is CASSLGQGLDYGYTF. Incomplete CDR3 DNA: TGTGCCAGCAGCTTAGGACAGGGGTTGGATTATGGC.

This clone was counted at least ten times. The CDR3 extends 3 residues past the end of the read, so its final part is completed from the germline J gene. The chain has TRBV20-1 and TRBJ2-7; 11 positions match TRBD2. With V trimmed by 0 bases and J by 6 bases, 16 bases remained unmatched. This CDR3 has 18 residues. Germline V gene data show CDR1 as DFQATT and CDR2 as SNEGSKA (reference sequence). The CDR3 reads CSARDGTSGKSALPEQYF. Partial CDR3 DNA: TGCAGTGCTAGAGATGGGACTAGCGGTAAATCAGCTCTACCCGAG.

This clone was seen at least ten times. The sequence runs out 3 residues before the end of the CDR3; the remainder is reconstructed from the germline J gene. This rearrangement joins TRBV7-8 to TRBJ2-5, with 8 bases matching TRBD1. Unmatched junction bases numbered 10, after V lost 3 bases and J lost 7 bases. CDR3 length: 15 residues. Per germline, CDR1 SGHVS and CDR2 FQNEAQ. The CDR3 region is CASSFSQGAIWTQYF. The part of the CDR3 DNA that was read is TGTGCCAGCAGCTTTTCCCAGGGGGCGATATGGACC. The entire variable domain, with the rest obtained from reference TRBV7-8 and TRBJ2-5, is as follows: GAGVSQSPRYKVAKRGQDVALRCDPISGHVSLFWYQQALGQGPEFLTYFQNEAQLDKSGLPSDRFFAERPEGSVSTLKIQRTQQEDSAVYLCASSFSQGAIWTQYFGPGTRLLVL.

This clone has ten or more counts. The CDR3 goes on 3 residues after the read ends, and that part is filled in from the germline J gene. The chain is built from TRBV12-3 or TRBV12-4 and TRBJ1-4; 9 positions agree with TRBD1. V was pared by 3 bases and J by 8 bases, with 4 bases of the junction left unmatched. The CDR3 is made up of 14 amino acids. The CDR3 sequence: CASSLGQGTEKLFF. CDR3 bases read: TGTGCCAGCAGTTTGGGACAGGGAACGGAAAAA.

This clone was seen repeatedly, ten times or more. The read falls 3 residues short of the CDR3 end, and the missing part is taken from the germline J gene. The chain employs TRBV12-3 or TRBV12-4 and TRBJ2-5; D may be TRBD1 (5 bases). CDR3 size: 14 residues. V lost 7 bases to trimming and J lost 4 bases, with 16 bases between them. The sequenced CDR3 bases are TGTGCCAGCATAAAGGGGTTGGTCGGAGAGACC. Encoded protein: CASIKGLVGET. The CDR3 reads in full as CASIKGLVGETQYF.

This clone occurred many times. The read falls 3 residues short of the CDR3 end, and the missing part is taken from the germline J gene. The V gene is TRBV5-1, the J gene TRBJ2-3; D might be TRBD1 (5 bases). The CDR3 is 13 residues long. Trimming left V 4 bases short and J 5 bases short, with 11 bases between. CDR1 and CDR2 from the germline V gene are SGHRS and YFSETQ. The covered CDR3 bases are TGCGCCAGCAGCCTCGGCAGGGTAGATACG. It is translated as CASSLGRVDT. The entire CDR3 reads CASSLGRVDTQYF.

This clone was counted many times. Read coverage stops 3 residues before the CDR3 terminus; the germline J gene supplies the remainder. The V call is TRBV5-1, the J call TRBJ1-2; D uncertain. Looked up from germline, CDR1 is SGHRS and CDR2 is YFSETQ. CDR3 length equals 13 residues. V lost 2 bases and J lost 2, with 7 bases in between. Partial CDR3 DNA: TGCGCCAGCAGCTTTGAACAGAACTATGGC. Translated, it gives CASSFEQNYG. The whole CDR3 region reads CASSFEQNYGYTF.

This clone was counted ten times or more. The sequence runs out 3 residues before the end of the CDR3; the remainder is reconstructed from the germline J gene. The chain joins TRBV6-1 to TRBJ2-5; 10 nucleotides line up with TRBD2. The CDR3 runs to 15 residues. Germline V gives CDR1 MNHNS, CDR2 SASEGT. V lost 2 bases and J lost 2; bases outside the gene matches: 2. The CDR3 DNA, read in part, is TGTGCCAGCAGTGAACAAGCGGGAGGGCAAGAGACC. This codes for CASSEQAGGQET. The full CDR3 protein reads CASSEQAGGQETQYF.

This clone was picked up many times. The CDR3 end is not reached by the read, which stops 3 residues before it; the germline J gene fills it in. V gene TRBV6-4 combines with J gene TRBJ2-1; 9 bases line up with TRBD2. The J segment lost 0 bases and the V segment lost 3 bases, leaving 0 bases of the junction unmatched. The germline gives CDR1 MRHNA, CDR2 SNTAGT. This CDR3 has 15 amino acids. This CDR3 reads CASSERGGSYNEQFF. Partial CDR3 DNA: TGTGCCAGCAGTGAGCGGGGGGGCTCCTACAATGAG.

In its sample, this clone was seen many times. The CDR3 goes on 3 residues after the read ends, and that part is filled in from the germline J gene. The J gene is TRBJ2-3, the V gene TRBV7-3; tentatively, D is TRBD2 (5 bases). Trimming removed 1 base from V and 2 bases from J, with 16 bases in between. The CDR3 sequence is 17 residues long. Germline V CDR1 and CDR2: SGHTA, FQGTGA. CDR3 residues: CASSLSGPATNTDTQYF. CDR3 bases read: TGTGCCAGCAGCTTAAGCGGCCCAGCGACTAACACAGATACG.

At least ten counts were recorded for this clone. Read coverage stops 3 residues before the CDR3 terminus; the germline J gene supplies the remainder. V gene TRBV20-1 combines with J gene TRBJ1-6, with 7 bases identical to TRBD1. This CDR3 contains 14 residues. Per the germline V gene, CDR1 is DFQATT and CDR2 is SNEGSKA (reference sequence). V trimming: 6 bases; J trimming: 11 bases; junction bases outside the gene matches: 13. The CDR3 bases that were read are TGCAGTGCGAAACTTACAGGGGACGGGGCACCC. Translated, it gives CSAKLTGDGAP. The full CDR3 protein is CSAKLTGDGAPLHF.

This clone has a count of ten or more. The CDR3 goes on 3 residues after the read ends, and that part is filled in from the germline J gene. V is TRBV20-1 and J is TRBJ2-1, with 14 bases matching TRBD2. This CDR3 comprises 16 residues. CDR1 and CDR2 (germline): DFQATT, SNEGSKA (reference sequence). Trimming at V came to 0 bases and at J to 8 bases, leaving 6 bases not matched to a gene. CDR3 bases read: TGCAGTGCTAGAGATAGGGGACTAGCGGGAGTCCATGAG. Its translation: CSARDRGLAGVHE. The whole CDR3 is CSARDRGLAGVHEQFF.

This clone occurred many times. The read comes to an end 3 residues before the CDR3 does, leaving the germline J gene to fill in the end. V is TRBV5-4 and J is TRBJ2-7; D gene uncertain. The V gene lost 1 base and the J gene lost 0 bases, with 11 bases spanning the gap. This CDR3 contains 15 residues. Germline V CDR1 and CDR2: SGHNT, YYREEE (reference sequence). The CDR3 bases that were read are TGTGCCAGCAGCTTGATAGAGCGAAGCTCCTACGAG. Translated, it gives CASSLIERSSYE. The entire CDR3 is CASSLIERSSYEQYF.

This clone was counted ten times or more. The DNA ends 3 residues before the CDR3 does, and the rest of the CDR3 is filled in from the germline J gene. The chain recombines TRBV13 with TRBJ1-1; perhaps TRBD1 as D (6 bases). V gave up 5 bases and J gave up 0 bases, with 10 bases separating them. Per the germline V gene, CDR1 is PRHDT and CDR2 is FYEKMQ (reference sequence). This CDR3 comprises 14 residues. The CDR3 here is CASSQGHLNTEAFF. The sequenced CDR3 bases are TGTGCCAGCAGCCAGGGACACCTGAACACTGAA.

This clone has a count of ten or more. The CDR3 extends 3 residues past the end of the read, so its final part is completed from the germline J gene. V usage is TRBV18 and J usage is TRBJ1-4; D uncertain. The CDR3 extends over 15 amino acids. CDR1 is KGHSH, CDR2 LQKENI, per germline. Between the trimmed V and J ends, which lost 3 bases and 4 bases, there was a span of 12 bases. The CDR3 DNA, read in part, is TGTGCCAGCTCACCCGTATCCGGGGATAATGAAAAA. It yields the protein CASSPVSGDNEK. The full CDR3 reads CASSPVSGDNEKLFF.

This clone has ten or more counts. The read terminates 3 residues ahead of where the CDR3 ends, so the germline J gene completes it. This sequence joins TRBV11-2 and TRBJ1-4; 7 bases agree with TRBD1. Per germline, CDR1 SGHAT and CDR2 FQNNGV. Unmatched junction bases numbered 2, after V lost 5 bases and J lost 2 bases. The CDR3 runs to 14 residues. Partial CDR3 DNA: TGTGCCAGCAGCCGGGACAGTACTAATGAAAAA. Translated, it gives CASSRDSTNEK. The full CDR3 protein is CASSRDSTNEKLFF.

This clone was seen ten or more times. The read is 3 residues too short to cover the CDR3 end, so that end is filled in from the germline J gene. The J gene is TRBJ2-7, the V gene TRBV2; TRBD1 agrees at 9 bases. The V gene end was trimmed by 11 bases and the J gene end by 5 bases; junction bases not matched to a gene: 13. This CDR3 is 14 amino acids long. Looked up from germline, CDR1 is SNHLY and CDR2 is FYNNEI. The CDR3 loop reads CALFKGQGIHEQYF. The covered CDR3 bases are TGTGCCCTCTTCAAGGGACAGGGTATCCACGAG.

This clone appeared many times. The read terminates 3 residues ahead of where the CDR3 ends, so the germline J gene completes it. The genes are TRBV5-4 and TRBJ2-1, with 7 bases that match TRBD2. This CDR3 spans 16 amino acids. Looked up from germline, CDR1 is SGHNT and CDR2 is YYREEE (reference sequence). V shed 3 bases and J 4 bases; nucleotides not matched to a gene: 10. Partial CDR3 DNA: TGTGCCAGCAGCTCCGGGACTACCCGAAGTTACAATGAG. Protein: CASSSGTTRSYNE. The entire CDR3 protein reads CASSSGTTRSYNEQFF.

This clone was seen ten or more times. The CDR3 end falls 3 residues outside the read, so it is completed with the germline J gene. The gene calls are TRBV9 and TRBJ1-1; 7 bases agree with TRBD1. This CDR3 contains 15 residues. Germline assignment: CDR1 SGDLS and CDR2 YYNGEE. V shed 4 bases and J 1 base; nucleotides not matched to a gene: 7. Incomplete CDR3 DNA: TGTGCCAGCAGCAGCACCGGGACAGCGAACACTGAA. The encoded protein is CASSSTGTANTE. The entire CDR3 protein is CASSSTGTANTEAFF.

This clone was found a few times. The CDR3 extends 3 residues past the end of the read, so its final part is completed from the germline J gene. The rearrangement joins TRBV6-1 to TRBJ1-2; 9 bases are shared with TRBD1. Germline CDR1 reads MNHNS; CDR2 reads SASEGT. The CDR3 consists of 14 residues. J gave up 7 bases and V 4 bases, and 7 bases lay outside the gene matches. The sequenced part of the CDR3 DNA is TGTGCCAGCAGTGTTGGGGACAGGGTTACTGGC. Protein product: CASSVGDRVTG. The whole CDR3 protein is CASSVGDRVTGYTF.